The source of this T cell receptor beta chain is a study of T-cell reconstitution after alpha-beta-depleted transplantation in children. General study results and limits: Two months or so post-transplant, alpha-beta T cells reportedly derived from several hundred expanded graft clones. A year post-transplant, T-cell counts and diversity derived mostly from newly produced T cells. In some patients, recipient T cells and intrathymic progenitors surviving conditioning explained high day-60 diversity.

Unique molecular identifiers were built into the TCRbeta library. TCRdb redid the calling of the PCR reads with MiXCR, one entry per CDR3 protein. In the table there are around 440,000 distinct CDR3 sequences, roughly 16% of which are singletons. Germline CDR1 reads MNHEY; CDR2 reads SVGAGI. The CDR3 consists of 17 residues. The trim removed 0 bases at V and 2 bases at J, leaving 1 base unmatched. With respect to this clonotype: Its cognate antigen is unknown.

The material sequenced was PBMCs, mostly from graft donor cells, taken 360 days after TCRalphabeta/CD19-depleted stem cell transplant. The TCR originated in a boy in the first two years of life who had a stem cell transplant for Wiskott-Aldrich syndrome, so the T cells may come from the graft donor. The chain carries TRBV6-5 and TRBJ2-7; TRBD2 matches at 16 bases. The CDR3 DNA is TGTGCCAGCAGTTACTCGGGACTAGCGGGAGGGCCCTACGAGCAGTACTTC. Translation: CASSYSGLAGGPYEQYF.